One and the same sample provided the 20 T cell receptor beta chains below, sequenced in a study of CD8 T cells in Susac syndrome. RNA amounts of roughly 0.45 to 1 ug underwent reverse transcription with random hexamers. TCRdb ran MiXCR on the immunoSEQ multiplex PCR reads and lists one entry per CDR3 protein. This sample has 140,000 or so distinct CDR3 sequences, with roughly 95% found just once. The sample comprised CD4+ T cells from PBMCs. Receptor source: a human donor with Susac syndrome.

The chain is built from TRBV20-1 and TRBJ2-2, with D unclear. From germline, CDR1 is DFQATT and CDR2 SNEGSKA (reference sequence). The CDR3 totals 14 residues. The ends were cut back, 2 bases at V and 1 base at J, with 8 bases in the middle. In DNA form, the CDR3 reads TGCAGTGCTAGATCCCAGCAGAACACCGGGGAGCTGTTTTTT. It encodes CSARSQQNTGELFF.

V usage is TRBV20-1 and J usage is TRBJ2-7, with D unresolved. The CDR3 runs 12 residues. Germline-derived CDR1 and CDR2 are DFQATT and SNEGSKA (reference sequence). Trimming removed 0 bases from V and 3 bases from J, with 6 bases in between. In DNA form, the CDR3 reads TGCAGTGCTAGAGATCTTCGCTACGAGCAGTACTTC. Amino acids: CSARDLRYEQYF.

The rearrangement links TRBV5-1 to TRBJ2-7; D remains ambiguous. Per the germline V gene, CDR1 is SGHRS and CDR2 is YFSETQ. Trimming removed 0 bases from V and 5 bases from J, with 6 bases in between. CDR3 length: 12 residues. This CDR3 reads CASSLAGDEQYF. In DNA, the CDR3 is TGCGCCAGCAGCTTGGCTGGGGACGAGCAGTACTTC.

The chain employs TRBV20-1 and TRBJ1-2; no definite D call. Germline CDR1 DFQATT, CDR2 SNEGSKA (reference sequence). CDR3 length: 11 amino acids. The V end was cut by 1 base, the J end by 5 bases, with 5 bases between. The CDR3 region has the DNA TGCAGTGCTAGAGGGGTTTATGGCTACACCTTC. This sequence encodes CSARGVYGYTF.

This chain links TRBV2 with TRBJ2-1; D perhaps matches TRBD2 (7 bases). The germline gives CDR1 SNHLY, CDR2 FYNNEI. The CDR3 loop spans 13 amino acids. Trimming removed 10 bases at V and 3 bases at J, with 13 bases between. This chain's CDR3 is CATRGDIYNEQFF. Here the CDR3 DNA reads TGTGCCACCCGGGGGGACATCTACAATGAGCAGTTCTTC.

This chain connects TRBV28 to TRBJ2-2; 8 bases are shared with TRBD2. Trimming cost V 9 bases and J 0 bases; bases outside gene matches: 0. CDR1 MDHEN and CDR2 SYDVKM come from the germline V gene. The CDR3 has 13 amino acids. CDR3 in amino acids: CASSGTNTGELFF. CDR3 DNA sequence: TGTGCCAGTAGCGGGACGAACACCGGGGAGCTGTTTTTT.

CDR3 in amino acids: CASSYQGENTQYF. The CDR3 bases are TGTGCCAGCAGCTATCAGGGGGAAAATACGCAGTATTTT. This chain uses TRBV3-1 with TRBJ2-3; TRBD1 aligns across 7 bases. Germline CDR1 is LGHDT and CDR2 is YNNKEL (reference sequence). With V trimmed by 5 bases and J by 7 bases, 6 bases remained unmatched. The CDR3 extends over 13 amino acids.

The chain couples TRBV7-9 to TRBJ1-2; D unclear. The V end lost 7 bases, the J end lost 3 bases, and 12 bases lay between the germline ends. From germline, CDR1 is SEHNR and CDR2 FQNEAQ (reference sequence). This CDR3 is 13 amino acids long. CDR3 DNA sequence: TGTGCCAGCACCCTGGCCTTTGACTATGGCTACACCTTC. This translates into CASTLAFDYGYTF.

The chain combines TRBV6-5 with TRBJ1-5; D remains ambiguous. With 5 bases removed from V and 2 bases from J, the gap between germline ends came to 10 bases. Looked up from germline, CDR1 is MNHEY and CDR2 is SVGAGI. The length of the CDR3 is 14 residues. The CDR3 DNA reads TGTGCCAGCAGTGGTGCCTATGGCAATCAGCCCCAGCATTTT. This sequence encodes CASSGAYGNQPQHF.

V and J are TRBV3-1 and TRBJ2-7; TRBD1 might be the D (6 bases). This CDR3 has 12 residues. Germline V gene data show CDR1 as LGHDT and CDR2 as YNNKEL (reference sequence). V was cut by 8 bases and J by 0 bases, with 8 bases left in between. Written as DNA, the CDR3 is TGTGCCAGCCAGGGGACCTCCTACGAGCAGTACTTC. Translated, it gives CASQGTSYEQYF.

The chain links TRBV11-2 to TRBJ1-5; perhaps TRBD1 as D (5 bases). Germline assignment: CDR1 SGHAT and CDR2 FQNNGV. Trimming removed 5 bases from V and 4 bases from J, with 9 bases in between. The CDR3 is 13 residues long. The CDR3 protein is CASSIGQNQPQHF. The CDR3, as DNA: TGTGCCAGCAGCATCGGACAAAATCAGCCCCAGCATTTT. Full variable domain (remainder filled in from reference TRBV11-2 and TRBJ1-5): EAGVAQSPRYKIIEKRQSVAFWCNPISGHATLYWYQQILGQGPKLLIQFQNNGVVDDSQLPKDRFSAERLKGVDSTLKIQPAKLEDSAVYLCASSIGQNQPQHFGDGTRLSIL.

The chain uses TRBV7-2 and TRBJ2-7; D ambiguous. This CDR3 is built from 15 residues. The V end lost 3 bases, the J end lost 4 bases, and 16 bases lay between the germline ends. Germline CDR1 is SGHTA and CDR2 is FQGNSA. CDR3 residues: CASSFSGLDGYEQYF. CDR3 coding DNA: TGTGCCAGCAGCTTCTCTGGGCTCGACGGGTACGAGCAGTACTTC.

This sequence joins TRBV12-3 or TRBV12-4 and TRBJ2-7, with 8 bases lining up with TRBD2. V dropped 5 bases and J dropped 5; count of bases not matched to a gene: 11. This CDR3 has 15 amino acids. CDR3 coding DNA: TGTGCCAGCAGTCCCGGGACTAGGGGGATCCACGAGCAGTACTTC. Its translation: CASSPGTRGIHEQYF.

V gene TRBV5-1 combines with J gene TRBJ2-3; 9 bases agree with TRBD2. V shed 3 bases, J shed 1 base, and the junction held 6 bases outside the gene matches. The CDR3 is 16 amino acids. CDR1 and CDR2 from the germline V gene are SGHRS and YFSETQ. CDR3 in DNA: TGCGCCAGCAGCTCAGTAGCGGGAGCCGGCACAGATACGCAGTATTTT. This sequence encodes CASSSVAGAGTDTQYF.

The chain is built from TRBV3-1 and TRBJ1-4; no firm D call. V was trimmed by 2 bases and J by 8 bases, leaving 15 bases between them. Germline lookup yields CDR1 LGHDT and CDR2 YNNKEL (reference sequence). CDR3 length: 15 amino acids. The CDR3 protein is CASSQLVPKEEKLFF. The DNA for the CDR3 is TGTGCCAGCAGCCAACTAGTACCTAAGGAGGAAAAACTGTTTTTT.

A word on this clonotype: The germline gene is not matched at one end of the junction; a read error may be the cause. The chain recombines TRBV18 with TRBJ2-7; 10 nucleotides agree with TRBD1. The germline V gene has CDR1 KGHSH and CDR2 LQKENI. CDR3 length: 14 residues. CDR3 sequence: CASSPPDRGYEPNF. The CDR3 DNA sequence: TGTGCCAGCTCACCGCCGGACAGGGGGTACGAGCCCAACTTC.

The chain combines TRBV18 with TRBJ1-1; the D gene is possibly TRBD1 (6 bases). CDR3 length: 14 residues. Germline CDR1 KGHSH, CDR2 LQKENI. V lost 3 bases, J lost 6 bases, and 14 bases lay in between. CDR3 DNA sequence: TGTGCCAGCTCACCTCCGGGGGCAGGGGCTGAAGCTTTCTTT. Its translation: CASSPPGAGAEAFF.

The chain has TRBV20-1 and TRBJ2-2; D perhaps matches TRBD2 (5 bases). The ends were cut back, 4 bases at V and 5 bases at J, with 17 bases in the middle. CDR1 and CDR2 (germline): DFQATT, SNEGSKA (reference sequence). There are 15 residues in the CDR3. CDR3 in amino acids: CSANPSSRGTGELFF. CDR3 sequence (DNA): TGCAGTGCTAACCCCTCTTCGAGAGGGACCGGGGAGCTGTTTTTT.

The rearrangement joins TRBV2 to TRBJ1-6; D ambiguous. There are 15 residues in the CDR3. V was clipped by 3 bases and J by 6 bases, with 12 bases between them. Looked up from germline, CDR1 is SNHLY and CDR2 is FYNNEI. In DNA, the CDR3 is TGTGCCAGCAGTGATGAGCCGGGAGTTAATTCACCCCTCCACTTT. It encodes CASSDEPGVNSPLHF. The variable domain in full, with the rest retrieved from reference TRBV2 and TRBJ1-6, is EPEVTQTPSHQVTQMGQEVILRCVPISNHLYFYWYRQILGQKVEFLVSFYNNEISEKSEIFDDQFSVERPDGSNFTLKIRSTKLEDSAMYFCASSDEPGVNSPLHFGNGTRLTVT.

The V gene is TRBV15, the J gene TRBJ2-1; D perhaps matches TRBD1 (6 bases). The CDR3 has 17 amino acids. V was cut by 1 base and J by 8 bases, with 21 bases left in between. The germline V gene encodes CDR1 LNHNV and CDR2 YYDKDF (reference sequence). The CDR3 reads CATSRGSQATGLDEQFF. The CDR3 DNA reads as TGTGCCACCAGCAGAGGCTCCCAAGCGACAGGTTTGGATGAGCAGTTCTTC.